These 29 T cell receptor beta chains were all obtained from the same sample, sequenced in a study of OX40 agonist ivuxolimab in advanced cancers. Sequencing was performed with immunoSEQ multiplex PCR; in TCRdb, only in-frame clones are kept and a portion is missing. The sample has about 34,000 clones, around 84% seen once; the top ten hold roughly 2.5%. Specimen: CD4+ or CD8+ T cells sorted from blood, collected in a trial of the OX40 agonist ivuxolimab. Every receptor here comes from an adult with an advanced solid tumor such as melanoma, head and neck, liver or kidney cancer.

V usage is TRBV6-5 and J usage is TRBJ2-7, with D unclear. In germline, CDR1 is MNHEY, CDR2 SVGAGI. The germline V and J ends were trimmed by 0 bases and 4 bases, with 10 bases remaining between them. The CDR3 loop spans 14 amino acids. The CDR3 is CASSYSYRDYEQYF. For the CDR3, the DNA is TGTGCCAGCAGTTACTCGTACCGAGATTACGAGCAGTACTTC.

The chain is built from TRBV28 and TRBJ1-5, with unresolved D. CDR3 size: 15 residues. The germline gives CDR1 MDHEN, CDR2 SYDVKM. Trimming cost V 2 bases and J 1 base, with 9 bases left between them. The CDR3 nucleotides read TGTGCCAGCAGTTTAGACGGTTTGAGCAATCAGCCCCAGCATTTT. Translated, it gives CASSLDGLSNQPQHF.

The chain couples TRBV6-5 to TRBJ1-2; D perhaps matches TRBD1 (6 bases). The germline V gene has CDR1 MNHEY and CDR2 SVGAGI. Trimming removed 4 bases from V and 5 bases from J, with 17 bases in between. The CDR3 length is 15 residues. CDR3 sequence reads: CASSSLVGGGYGYTF. Here the CDR3 DNA reads TGTGCCAGCAGTTCCCTCGTGGGAGGGGGTTATGGCTACACCTTC.

The chain joins TRBV25-1 to TRBJ1-4; D unclear. Germline V lookup: CDR1 MGHDK, CDR2 SYGVNS. V was shortened by 1 base and J by 0 bases, with 9 bases between the two germline ends. This CDR3 has 16 residues. The CDR3 DNA reads TGTGCCAGCAGTGAATTGAAAGTTGCAACTAATGAAAAACTGTTTTTT. It is translated as CASSELKVATNEKLFF.

This chain joins TRBV5-1 and TRBJ2-3; D is uncertain. This CDR3 is built from 13 residues. The V gene lost 3 bases and the J gene lost 6 bases, with 11 bases spanning the gap. Germline loops: CDR1 SGHRS, CDR2 YFSETQ. CDR3 loop: CASSWIRADTQYF. The CDR3 nucleotides read TGCGCCAGCAGCTGGATTCGAGCGGATACGCAGTATTTT.

This clone turned up a few times. The V call is TRBV6-1, the J call TRBJ2-3; weak D call: TRBD2 (5 bases). Trimming cost V 4 bases and J 2 bases, with 10 bases left between them. CDR1 and CDR2 (germline): MNHNS, SASEGT. The CDR3 sequence is 14 residues long. The CDR3 DNA reads as TGTGCCAGCAGTGCGGGGTCGAACACAGATACGCAGTATTTT. This translates into CASSAGSNTDTQYF.

This sequence joins TRBV10-2 and TRBJ2-1; 8 nucleotides line up with TRBD2. CDR3 length: 15 amino acids. J lost 7 bases, V lost 4 bases, and 9 bases had no gene match. Germline loops: CDR1 WSHSY, CDR2 SAAADI. CDR3: CASSGLAGSRNEQFF. The CDR3 bases are TGCGCCAGCAGTGGTCTAGCGGGCAGCAGGAATGAGCAGTTCTTC.

CDR3 nucleotide sequence: TGTGCCAGCAGTTTACAGGGGGCGGGCACTGAAGCTTTCTTT. Its translation is CASSLQGAGTEAFF. This chain connects TRBV6-6 to TRBJ1-1; 9 positions agree with TRBD1. The CDR3 extends over 14 amino acids. J gave up 4 bases and V 4 bases, and 4 bases lay outside the gene matches. The V gene's germline CDR1 is MNHNY and CDR2 SVGAGI (reference sequence).

The chain joins TRBV18 to TRBJ2-2, with D unresolved. The CDR3 has 16 amino acids. The germline CDR1 and CDR2 sequences are KGHSH and LQKENI. Trimming removed 7 bases from V and 0 bases from J, with 15 bases in between. The CDR3 DNA reads as TGTGCCAGCTTAAATGTCCGGACCCCGAACACCGGGGAGCTGTTTTTT. Translating it yields CASLNVRTPNTGELFF.

The CDR3 loop reads CASSPELGSYNEQFF. The CDR3 region has the DNA TGTGCCAGCAGCCCTGAGCTTGGCTCCTACAATGAGCAGTTCTTC. The chain combines TRBV7-8 with TRBJ2-1; no definite D call. Trimming cost V 5 bases and J 0 bases, with 11 bases left between them. CDR3 length: 15 amino acids. The germline V gene encodes CDR1 SGHVS and CDR2 FQNEAQ.

The DNA for the CDR3 is TGTGCCAGCAGTGTACGGGACATTTCCTACAATGAGCAGTTCTTC. It codes for CASSVRDISYNEQFF. The V call is TRBV2, the J call TRBJ2-1, with a tentative D call TRBD1 (6 bases). V dropped 4 bases and J dropped 1 base, with 11 bases sitting between them. This CDR3 is built from 15 residues. Germline V gene lookup returns CDR1 SNHLY and CDR2 FYNNEI.

V usage is TRBV6-5 and J usage is TRBJ1-2; TRBD1 is a possible D gene (6 bases). Looked up from germline, CDR1 is MNHEY and CDR2 is SVGAGI. The CDR3 runs to 13 residues. The V end lost 8 bases, the J end lost 4 bases, and 14 bases lay between the germline ends. CDR3 DNA sequence: TGTGCCAGCTGCTCCGGGGGCAGCTATGGCTACACCTTC. Its translation is CASCSGGSYGYTF.

V gene TRBV10-3 combines with J gene TRBJ2-7; maybe TRBD1 (5 bases). The V end lost 11 bases, the J end lost 2 bases, and 16 bases lay between the germline ends. Germline values: CDR1 ENHRY, CDR2 SYGVKD. The CDR3 spans 13 residues. The CDR3 nucleotides read TGTGCCGCCCGAACACAGGTCGCCTACGAGCAGTACTTC. Its translation is CAARTQVAYEQYF.

To note about this clone: Different DNA sequences within this sample yield the same CDR3. J is TRBJ1-5 and V is TRBV9; D not certain. The CDR3 is made up of 15 amino acids. Germline lookup yields CDR1 SGDLS and CDR2 YYNGEE. The V gene lost 0 bases and the J gene lost 4 bases, with 11 bases spanning the gap. This CDR3 is CASSVAGQKNQPQHF. As DNA, the CDR3 is TGTGCCAGCAGCGTAGCAGGTCAGAAGAATCAGCCCCAGCATTTT.

The genes are TRBV11-2 and TRBJ1-6; perhaps TRBD1 as D (5 bases). Per germline, CDR1 SGHAT and CDR2 FQNNGV. V gave up 8 bases and J gave up 8 bases, with 13 bases separating them. This CDR3 contains 13 residues. The CDR3, as DNA: TGTGCCAGCCGGGGGGACGGGGATTCACCCCTCCACTTT. It specifies CASRGDGDSPLHF. Drawing the rest from reference TRBV11-2 and TRBJ1-6, the complete variable domain is EAGVAQSPRYKIIEKRQSVAFWCNPISGHATLYWYQQILGQGPKLLIQFQNNGVVDDSQLPKDRFSAERLKGVDSTLKIQPAKLEDSAVYLCASRGDGDSPLHFGNGTRLTVT.

This clone has a single count. This sequence joins TRBV5-5 and TRBJ2-7, with 8 bases lining up with TRBD1. With V trimmed by 4 bases and J by 3 bases, 6 bases remained unmatched. There are 14 residues in the CDR3. Germline CDR1 is SGHKS and CDR2 is YYEKEE (reference sequence). CDR3 protein: CASSAGTGHYEQYF. CDR3 nucleotide sequence: TGTGCCAGCAGCGCCGGGACAGGTCACTACGAGCAGTACTTC. The complete variable domain, with remaining parts taken from reference TRBV5-5 and TRBJ2-7, reads DAGVTQSPTHLIKTRGQQVTLRCSPISGHKSVSWYQQVLGQGPQFIFQYYEKEERGRGNFPDRFSARQFPNYSSELNVNALLLGDSALYLCASSAGTGHYEQYFGPGTRLTVT.

This clone was seen a handful of times. This chain connects TRBV7-9 to TRBJ2-2; D is perhaps TRBD2 (6 bases). CDR3 length equals 12 residues. V was trimmed by 0 bases and J by 15 bases, leaving 11 bases between them. CDR1 is SEHNR, CDR2 FQNEAQ, per germline (reference sequence). DNA for the CDR3: TGTGCCAGCAGCTTAGCGGAGGGGCAAATGTTTTTT. Its protein is CASSLAEGQMFF.

The rearrangement links TRBV27 to TRBJ2-7, with 7 positions matching TRBD1. After removal of 4 bases from V and 0 bases from J, the junction contained 3 bases not matched to a gene. Germline loops: CDR1 MNHEY, CDR2 SMNVEV (reference sequence). The CDR3 covers 14 residues. CDR3 in amino acids: CASSYRDSSYEQYF. In nucleotides, the CDR3 is TGTGCCAGCAGTTACAGGGACAGCTCCTACGAGCAGTACTTC.

The chain joins TRBV21-1 to TRBJ2-7. TRBV21-1 is a pseudogene. The CDR3 length is 10 residues. CDR3 in amino acids: CASSIYEQYF. As DNA, the CDR3 is TGTGCCAGCAGCATCTACGAGCAGTACTTC.

The chain employs TRBV18 and TRBJ1-2; no clear D gene. The germline V gene has CDR1 KGHSH and CDR2 LQKENI. This CDR3 spans 15 amino acids. V was trimmed by 5 bases and J by 3 bases, leaving 16 bases between them. In nucleotides, the CDR3 is TGTGCCAGCTCAACCCGAATTGGACCGGACTATGGCTACACCTTC. Translated, it gives CASSTRIGPDYGYTF. Drawing the rest from reference TRBV18 and TRBJ1-2, the complete variable domain is NAGVMQNPRHLVRRRGQEARLRCSPMKGHSHVYWYRQLPEEGLKFMVYLQKENIIDESGMPKERFSAEFPKEGPSILRIQQVVRGDSAAYFCASSTRIGPDYGYTFGSGTRLTVV.

The rearrangement joins TRBV11-2 to TRBJ1-6; D may be TRBD1 (5 bases). Deletions cut 0 bases from V and 7 bases from J, with 16 bases between. Germline CDR1 and CDR2: SGHAT and FQNNGV. The CDR3 has 17 residues. The CDR3 DNA sequence: TGTGCCAGCAGCTTAGATTGGGGCGGAGCATTAAATTCACCCCTCCACTTT. As protein: CASSLDWGGALNSPLHF.

This chain joins TRBV19 and TRBJ1-2; D is ambiguous. The V and J ends lost 2 bases and 4 bases respectively, with 11 bases between them. The CDR3 consists of 14 residues. Germline values: CDR1 LNHDA, CDR2 SQIVND (reference sequence). The CDR3 nucleotides are TGTGCCAGTAGTATACGAGGAGGGCCCTATGGCTACACCTTC. It encodes CASSIRGGPYGYTF.

This chain connects TRBV7-2 to TRBJ2-3; D not resolved. The CDR3 contains 11 residues. Germline V lookup: CDR1 SGHTA, CDR2 FQGNSA. Trimming cost V 4 bases and J 5 bases, with 4 bases left between them. The CDR3 DNA reads as TGTGCCAGCAGCTCCTTAGATACGCAGTATTTT. The encoded protein is CASSSLDTQYF.

The V call is TRBV18, the J call TRBJ2-1; 8 bases fit TRBD2. Germline lookup yields CDR1 KGHSH and CDR2 LQKENI. The CDR3 contains 13 residues. V gave up 4 bases and J gave up 6 bases; unmatched junction bases: 2. The DNA of the CDR3 is TGTGCCAGCTCACTGGGGACTAGCAATGAGCAGTTCTTC. Encoded protein: CASSLGTSNEQFF.

The chain employs TRBV11-3 and TRBJ2-1; 9 bases are a match to TRBD2. The CDR3 contains 16 residues. After removal of 1 base from V and 7 bases from J, the junction contained 8 bases not matched to a gene. CDR1 is SGHNT and CDR2 is YENEEA in the germline V gene. CDR3 residues: CASSLVSPAGGNEQFF. The CDR3 bases are TGTGCCAGCAGCTTAGTCTCACCAGCGGGAGGAAATGAGCAGTTCTTC.

This clone was observed once. The chain has TRBV5-1 and TRBJ2-1, with D perhaps TRBD2 (5 bases). Germline V lookup: CDR1 SGHRS, CDR2 YFSETQ. The CDR3 is 15 amino acids. V lost 3 bases and J 5 bases, leaving 15 bases between the germline ends. The CDR3 DNA sequence: TGCGCCAGCAGCTCCTTAGGCGGGCAGCACAATGAGCAGTTCTTC. Its translation is CASSSLGGQHNEQFF.

J is TRBJ1-1 and V is TRBV30; D remains unclear. Germline-derived CDR1 and CDR2 are GTSNPN and SVGIG (reference sequence). The CDR3 spans 12 residues. Trimming cost V 4 bases and J 5 bases, with 11 bases left between them. This CDR3 is CAWKRTQTEAFF. The CDR3 DNA is TGTGCCTGGAAGAGGACCCAGACTGAAGCTTTCTTT. Complete variable domain (other parts from reference TRBV30 and TRBJ1-1): SQTIHQWPATLVQPVGSPLSLECTVEGTSNPNLYWYRQAAGRGLQLLFYSVGIGQISSEVPQNLSASRPQDRQFILSSKKLLLSDSGFYLCAWKRTQTEAFFGQGTRLTVV.

The rearrangement joins TRBV9 to TRBJ1-1; D perhaps matches TRBD1 (5 bases). CDR1 and CDR2 (germline): SGDLS, YYNGEE. This CDR3 region has 18 residues. The V and J ends lost 4 bases and 3 bases respectively, with 25 bases between them. The CDR3: CASSPTRGGAHIYTEAFF. The DNA of the CDR3 is TGTGCCAGCAGCCCTACTAGGGGAGGGGCTCATATATACACTGAAGCTTTCTTT.

The chain employs TRBV7-9 and TRBJ2-7; possibly TRBD2 for D (6 bases). V was pared by 4 bases and J by 1 base, with 14 bases between. The germline gives CDR1 SEHNR, CDR2 FQNEAQ (reference sequence). This CDR3 comprises 15 residues. CDR3 nucleotides: TGTGCCAGCAGCTCCCCGACGGGGGTTTCCTACGAGCAGTACTTC. It translates to CASSSPTGVSYEQYF.